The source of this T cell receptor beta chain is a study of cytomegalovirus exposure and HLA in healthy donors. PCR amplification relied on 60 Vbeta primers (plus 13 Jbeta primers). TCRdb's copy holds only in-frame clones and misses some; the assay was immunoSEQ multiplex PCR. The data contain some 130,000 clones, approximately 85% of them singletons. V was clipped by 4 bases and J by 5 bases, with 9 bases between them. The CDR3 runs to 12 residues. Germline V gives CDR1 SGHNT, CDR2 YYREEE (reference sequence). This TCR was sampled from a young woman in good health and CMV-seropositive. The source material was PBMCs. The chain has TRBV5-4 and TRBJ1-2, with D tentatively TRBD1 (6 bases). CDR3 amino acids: CASSPGQYGYTF. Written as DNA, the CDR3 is TGTGCCAGCAGCCCCGGACAGTATGGCTACACCTTC.